The rows below give T cell receptor beta chains drawn from one sample of a study of human T cells and chemical hapten exposure. TCRdb re-called the RACE reads through MiXCR, storing one row per CDR3 protein. Among around 69,000 distinct CDR3 sequences, more than 8% were seen once, and the ten largest hold 3.3%. This material consisted of whole blood, taken in connection with sensitization to the hapten diphenylcyclopropenone (DPC). The source of these receptors is a woman aged 40 to 49 with alopecia areata. Some clones in this sample may be carry-over from other donors' samples. CDR3s include the opening cysteine and the closing phenylalanine or tryptophan. The D gene is left open where the match is weak. Size values are once, few and many counts, or a class for expanded clones, and some rows have none.

clone size: many; CDR3 length: 16; D gene: .; J gene: TRBJ1-1; V gene: TRBV28; CDR3 DNA: TGTGCCAGCAGTCTCCCGCGAGGGGCCATGAACACTGAAGCTTTCTTT; CDR3 protein: CASSLPRGAMNTEAFF
clone size: many; CDR3 length: 16; D gene: .; J gene: TRBJ1-2; V gene: TRBV27; CDR3 DNA: TGTGCCAGCAGCTTAACTCCACAGGGTTCGAACTATGGCTACACCTTC; CDR3 protein: CASSLTPQGSNYGYTF
clone size: .; CDR3 length: 18; D gene: TRBD2; J gene: TRBJ2-2; V gene: TRBV4-2; CDR3 DNA: TGTGCCAGCAGCCAAGTACCTAGCGGGGGGGCGCGCGCCGGGGAGCTGTTTTTT; CDR3 protein: CASSQVPSGGARAGELFF
clone size: few; CDR3 length: 17; D gene: .; J gene: TRBJ2-1; V gene: TRBV6-7; CDR3 DNA: TGTGCCAGCAGTTACTCGGGGGGACGGGACCTCTACAATGAGCAGTTCTTC; CDR3 protein: CASSYSGGRDLYNEQFF
clone size: many; CDR3 length: 15; D gene: .; J gene: TRBJ1-6; V gene: TRBV24-1; CDR3 DNA: TGTGCCACCACGGTACTCTGGACCTATAATTCACCCCTCCACTTT; CDR3 protein: CATTVLWTYNSPLHF
clone size: .; CDR3 length: 13; D gene: .; J gene: TRBJ1-2; V gene: TRBV28; CDR3 DNA: TGTGCCAGCAGTTTAATGGCGGACTATGGCTACACCTTC; CDR3 protein: CASSLMADYGYTF
clone size: few; CDR3 length: 15; D gene: .; J gene: TRBJ2-1; V gene: TRBV27; CDR3 DNA: TGTGCCAGCAGTTTCGACAGCGAAGGGTACAATGAGCAGTTCTTC; CDR3 protein: CASSFDSEGYNEQFF
clone size: .; CDR3 length: 16; D gene: .; J gene: TRBJ2-7; V gene: TRBV12-3/TRBV12-4; CDR3 DNA: TGTGCCAGCAGTTTAGACCCTTCGGTAGGAACCTACGAGCAGTACTTC; CDR3 protein: CASSLDPSVGTYEQYF
clone size: many; CDR3 length: 14; D gene: TRBD2; J gene: TRBJ2-2; V gene: TRBV20-1; CDR3 DNA: TGCAGTGCGAGACTAGCGGGGGGCACCGGGGAGCTGTTTTTT; CDR3 protein: CSARLAGGTGELFF
clone size: .; CDR3 length: 12; D gene: .; J gene: TRBJ2-7; V gene: TRBV7-2; CDR3 DNA: TGTGCCAGCAGCGTTGGTACCTACGAGCAGTACTTC; CDR3 protein: CASSVGTYEQYF
clone size: .; CDR3 length: 12; D gene: .; J gene: TRBJ2-3; V gene: TRBV6-1; CDR3 DNA: TGTGCCAGCAGAGGGACCCGAGATACGCAGTATTTT; CDR3 protein: CASRGTRDTQYF
clone size: few; CDR3 length: 11; D gene: .; J gene: TRBJ1-2; V gene: TRBV20-1; CDR3 DNA: TGCAGTGCTGGCGGAAACTATGGCTACACCTTC; CDR3 protein: CSAGGNYGYTF
clone size: .; CDR3 length: 14; D gene: TRBD1; J gene: TRBJ2-7; V gene: TRBV25-1; CDR3 DNA: TGTGCCAGCCCAGACCGGGACAGGGCGTCCGAGCAGTACTTC; CDR3 protein: CASPDRDRASEQYF
clone size: many; CDR3 length: 15; D gene: .; J gene: TRBJ2-7; V gene: TRBV6-2/TRBV6-3; CDR3 DNA: TGTGCCAGCAGTTACACCACCCCAGGGATCGGCGAGCAGTACTTC; CDR3 protein: CASSYTTPGIGEQYF
clone size: .; CDR3 length: 15; D gene: TRBD2; J gene: TRBJ2-1; V gene: TRBV9; CDR3 DNA: TGTGCCAGCAGCGCTAGCGGGGGGAGCTACAATGAGCAGTTCTTC; CDR3 protein: CASSASGGSYNEQFF
clone size: many; CDR3 length: 13; D gene: TRBD2; J gene: TRBJ2-3; V gene: TRBV7-2; CDR3 DNA: TGTGCCAGCAGCTTCAAGCGGGGAGATACGCAGTATTTT; CDR3 protein: CASSFKRGDTQYF
clone size: many; CDR3 length: 13; D gene: .; J gene: TRBJ2-5; V gene: TRBV29-1; CDR3 DNA: TGCAGCGTTGAAAGGGTTCAGGCAGAGACCCAGTACTTC; CDR3 protein: CSVERVQAETQYF
clone size: many; CDR3 length: 21; D gene: .; J gene: TRBJ2-5; V gene: TRBV11-2; CDR3 DNA: TGTGCCAGCAGCTTTAGAGTCAACCGCCTAGCATCACCCTACTTTCGGGAGACCCAGTACTTC; CDR3 protein: CASSFRVNRLASPYFRETQYF
clone size: few; CDR3 length: 11; D gene: .; J gene: TRBJ2-1; V gene: TRBV6-2/TRBV6-3; CDR3 DNA: TGTGCCAGCAGTTGGTACAATGAGCAGTTCTTC; CDR3 protein: CASSWYNEQFF
clone size: .; CDR3 length: 13; D gene: TRBD1; J gene: TRBJ1-6; V gene: TRBV10-3; CDR3 DNA: TGTGCCACCCTGGGACAGTCTAATTCACCCCTCCACTTT; CDR3 protein: CATLGQSNSPLHF
clone size: many; CDR3 length: 15; D gene: .; J gene: TRBJ1-2; V gene: TRBV9; CDR3 DNA: TGTGCCAGCAGCGTAGGTATAGCGGGGAACTATGGCTACACCTTC; CDR3 protein: CASSVGIAGNYGYTF
clone size: few; CDR3 length: 10; D gene: .; J gene: TRBJ2-1; V gene: TRBV20-1; CDR3 DNA: TGCAGTGCTACGCGGAATGAGCAGTTCTTC; CDR3 protein: CSATRNEQFF
clone size: many; CDR3 length: 17; D gene: TRBD1; J gene: TRBJ1-1; V gene: TRBV5-1; CDR3 DNA: TGCGCCAGCAGCTTCCGGACAGGGGTCACCATGAACACTGAAGCTTTCTTT; CDR3 protein: CASSFRTGVTMNTEAFF
clone size: many; CDR3 length: 14; D gene: TRBD1; J gene: TRBJ1-6; V gene: TRBV11-2; CDR3 DNA: TGTGCCAGCAGCCGGGACAGGGGAAATTCACCCCTCCACTTT; CDR3 protein: CASSRDRGNSPLHF
clone size: many; CDR3 length: 14; D gene: .; J gene: TRBJ1-2; V gene: TRBV4-1; CDR3 DNA: TGCGCCAGCAGCCCACCGACAGGCCTCTATGGCTACACCTTC; CDR3 protein: CASSPPTGLYGYTF
clone size: many; CDR3 length: 15; D gene: .; J gene: TRBJ1-5; V gene: TRBV12-3/TRBV12-4; CDR3 DNA: TGTGCCAGCAGCAACCCTGCAAACACGGGGCAGCCCCAGCATTTT; CDR3 protein: CASSNPANTGQPQHF
clone size: many; CDR3 length: 14; D gene: .; J gene: TRBJ2-5; V gene: TRBV11-2; CDR3 DNA: TGTGCCAGCAGCTTCGGTGGGGGCCAAGAGACCCAGTACTTC; CDR3 protein: CASSFGGGQETQYF
clone size: many; CDR3 length: 16; D gene: TRBD2; J gene: TRBJ2-3; V gene: TRBV5-4; CDR3 DNA: TGTGCCAGCAGCGCCCGGGCGGGGGGCCCCACAGATACGCAGTATTTT; CDR3 protein: CASSARAGGPTDTQYF
clone size: many; CDR3 length: 16; D gene: TRBD1; J gene: TRBJ1-6; V gene: TRBV6-5; CDR3 DNA: TGTGCCAGCAGTTTAGGGACAGGGGTCTATAATTCACCCCTCCACTTT; CDR3 protein: CASSLGTGVYNSPLHF
clone size: many; CDR3 length: 14; D gene: TRBD1; J gene: TRBJ2-3; V gene: TRBV12-3/TRBV12-4; CDR3 DNA: TGTGCCAGCAGATTGGGACAGGGCACAGATACGCAGTATTTT; CDR3 protein: CASRLGQGTDTQYF
clone size: .; CDR3 length: 12; D gene: .; J gene: TRBJ2-3; V gene: TRBV6-2/TRBV6-3; CDR3 DNA: TGTGCCAGCAGTTCCGAGGGGGATACGCAGTATTTT; CDR3 protein: CASSSEGDTQYF
clone size: .; CDR3 length: 16; D gene: .; J gene: TRBJ2-7; V gene: TRBV18; CDR3 DNA: TGTGCCAGCTCACCACAATACGGACAGACGGACTACGAGCAGTACTTC; CDR3 protein: CASSPQYGQTDYEQYF
clone size: few; CDR3 length: 13; D gene: TRBD1; J gene: TRBJ2-1; V gene: TRBV29-1; CDR3 DNA: TGCAGCGTTGACACAGGGGCGCAGAATGAGCAGTTCTTC; CDR3 protein: CSVDTGAQNEQFF
clone size: few; CDR3 length: 15; D gene: .; J gene: TRBJ2-1; V gene: TRBV2; CDR3 DNA: TGTGCCAGCAGTGCCGTGGGAGGAGTCCCGGATGAGCAGTTCTTC; CDR3 protein: CASSAVGGVPDEQFF
clone size: few; CDR3 length: 16; D gene: .; J gene: TRBJ1-2; V gene: TRBV19; CDR3 DNA: TGTGCCAGTAGTATCTATCACAGCCCCCTGGGAAGCGGCTACACCTTC; CDR3 protein: CASSIYHSPLGSGYTF
clone size: few; CDR3 length: 14; D gene: TRBD1; J gene: TRBJ1-1; V gene: TRBV7-2; CDR3 DNA: TGTGCCAGCAGCCGGGACAGGCAGAACACTGAAGCTTTCTTT; CDR3 protein: CASSRDRQNTEAFF
clone size: many; CDR3 length: 16; D gene: .; J gene: TRBJ1-2; V gene: TRBV20-1; CDR3 DNA: TGCAGTGCTAGAGTCGGACCGGGACCGCACCTTTATGGCTACACCTTC; CDR3 protein: CSARVGPGPHLYGYTF
clone size: many; CDR3 length: 14; D gene: .; J gene: TRBJ1-1; V gene: TRBV20-1; CDR3 DNA: TGCAGTGCTAGAGAGGGACAATTGAACACTGAAGCTTTCTTT; CDR3 protein: CSAREGQLNTEAFF
clone size: medium-sized; CDR3 length: 17; D gene: TRBD1; J gene: TRBJ2-1; V gene: TRBV23-1; CDR3 DNA: TGCGCCAGCAGTCAATGCCCTGGACAGGGGGCCGGCAATGAGCAGTTCTTC; CDR3 protein: CASSQCPGQGAGNEQFF
clone size: .; CDR3 length: 15; D gene: .; J gene: TRBJ1-6; V gene: TRBV13; CDR3 DNA: TGTGCCAGCAGCTTAGGTGGGGGATCTAATTCACCCCTCCACTTT; CDR3 protein: CASSLGGGSNSPLHF
clone size: .; CDR3 length: 17; D gene: TRBD2; J gene: TRBJ2-7; V gene: TRBV12-3/TRBV12-4; CDR3 DNA: TGTGCCAGCAGCCCGGGCCGGGGGGGCCGGACTCCCGTCGAGCAGTACTTC; CDR3 protein: CASSPGRGGRTPVEQYF
clone size: many; CDR3 length: 15; D gene: .; J gene: TRBJ1-5; V gene: TRBV6-2/TRBV6-3; CDR3 DNA: TGTGCCAGCAGTTACACAACAGGGAGAAATCAGCCCCAGCATTTT; CDR3 protein: CASSYTTGRNQPQHF
clone size: many; CDR3 length: 13; D gene: .; J gene: TRBJ1-2; V gene: TRBV6-1; CDR3 DNA: TGTGCCAGCAGTAAGCGGGAAGACTATGGCTACACCTTC; CDR3 protein: CASSKREDYGYTF
clone size: .; CDR3 length: 15; D gene: TRBD2; J gene: TRBJ2-1; V gene: TRBV7-9; CDR3 DNA: TGTGCCAGCAGCCGGACGGGGGGGAGCCACAATGAGCAGTTCTTC; CDR3 protein: CASSRTGGSHNEQFF
clone size: many; CDR3 length: 15; D gene: .; J gene: TRBJ1-6; V gene: TRBV7-2; CDR3 DNA: TGTGCCAGCAGCTTAGATTCGGGCTATAATTCACCCCTCCACTTT; CDR3 protein: CASSLDSGYNSPLHF
clone size: many; CDR3 length: 14; D gene: .; J gene: TRBJ2-3; V gene: TRBV5-1; CDR3 DNA: TGCGCCAGCAGCCCCTGGACGGGCACAGATACGCAGTATTTT; CDR3 protein: CASSPWTGTDTQYF
clone size: .; CDR3 length: 13; D gene: .; J gene: TRBJ2-1; V gene: TRBV29-1; CDR3 DNA: TGCAGCGCTGGACAGGGCGGGAGCAATGAGCAGTTCTTC; CDR3 protein: CSAGQGGSNEQFF
clone size: many; CDR3 length: 14; D gene: .; J gene: TRBJ1-5; V gene: TRBV20-1; CDR3 DNA: TGCAGTGCTAGAGTTTGGCAGGGGAATCAGCCCCAGCATTTT; CDR3 protein: CSARVWQGNQPQHF
clone size: .; CDR3 length: 13; D gene: .; J gene: TRBJ1-1; V gene: TRBV29-1; CDR3 DNA: TGCAGCGCCGAACCCGGGCTGAACACTGAAGCTTTCTTT; CDR3 protein: CSAEPGLNTEAFF
clone size: many; CDR3 length: 14; D gene: .; J gene: TRBJ2-3; V gene: TRBV6-5; CDR3 DNA: TGTGCCAGCATACCCCCCGGTCGAGCAGATACGCAGTATTTT; CDR3 protein: CASIPPGRADTQYF
clone size: many; CDR3 length: 15; D gene: .; J gene: TRBJ2-2; V gene: TRBV2; CDR3 DNA: TGTGCCACCTCTTTTGGTGTTAACATCGGCGGGGAGCTGTTTTTT; CDR3 protein: CATSFGVNIGGELFF
clone size: few; CDR3 length: 18; D gene: TRBD1; J gene: TRBJ1-1; V gene: TRBV25-1; CDR3 DNA: TGTGCCAGCAGTGAAGCCCTCGGACAGGGGGCCGGGGGGACTGAAGCTTTCTTT; CDR3 protein: CASSEALGQGAGGTEAFF
clone size: .; CDR3 length: 13; D gene: TRBD1; J gene: TRBJ2-3; V gene: TRBV5-6; CDR3 DNA: TGTGCCAGCAGCTCCGCCCCGGGACAGCTCCCTTCTTTT; CDR3 protein: CASSSAPGQLPSF
clone size: many; CDR3 length: 13; D gene: .; J gene: TRBJ2-1; V gene: TRBV3-1; CDR3 DNA: TGTGCCAGCAGCCAAGCTGGGTACAATGAGCAGTTCTTC; CDR3 protein: CASSQAGYNEQFF